This is a list of T cell receptor beta chains from one sample in a study of T cell responses to AZD1222 COVID-19 vaccine. Some clones are missing from TCRdb's copy, which holds only in-frame ones; the method was immunoSEQ multiplex PCR. The table has 100,000 to 150,000 clones, around 94% seen once. The source was peripheral blood, collected on day 0 of AZD1222 vaccination. Receptor source: an adult in good health. The CDR3 runs from the conserved cysteine through the conserved F or W. Each record gives: J gene, V gene, D gene, CDR3 DNA, CDR3 protein. The D gene is left open where the match is weak.

TRBJ2-3	TRBV9	TRBD2	TGTGCCAGCAGCCCTCTAGCGGCGATATCAGATACGCAGTATTTT	CASSPLAAISDTQYF
TRBJ2-1	TRBV9	TRBD2	TGTGCCAGCAGCGCGATCGGGGGGAACAATGAGCAGTTCTTC	CASSAIGGNNEQFF
TRBJ2-3	TRBV7-6	.	TGTGCCAGCAGCTCTCGTAGCGGTGTGGGCACAGATACGCAGTATTTT	CASSSRSGVGTDTQYF
TRBJ1-2	TRBV18	TRBD1	TGTGCCAGCTCACAGACAGGGGAGTATGGCTACACCTTC	CASSQTGEYGYTF
TRBJ2-5	TRBV3-1/TRBV3-2	TRBD2	TGTGCCAGCAGCCCGGGACTAGCGGGTCCTACCCAAGAGACCCAGTACTTC	CASSPGLAGPTQETQYF
TRBJ1-5	TRBV18	TRBD1	TGTGCCAGCTCACCACCGATTGGGGCAGGGGGCCGGCAGCCCCAGCATTTT	CASSPPIGAGGRQPQHF
TRBJ1-2	TRBV12-3/TRBV12-4	.	TGTGCCAGCAGTTTAATCGGTGTGGATGGCTACACCTTC	CASSLIGVDGYTF
TRBJ2-5	TRBV7-9	.	TGTGCCAGCAGCTTCTCCGAAGAGACCCAGTACTTC	CASSFSEETQYF
TRBJ2-7	TRBV4-2	.	TGTGCCAGCAGCCAAGGGGGGTACGAGCAGTACTTC	CASSQGGYEQYF
TRBJ2-7	TRBV5-6	.	TGTGCCAGCAGCTCACAGGGACCTCTGGGCTACGAGCAGTACTTC	CASSSQGPLGYEQYF
TRBJ2-7	TRBV11-2	TRBD2	TGTGCCAGCAGCCCAGTGGGGTCTAGCGGGACCTACGAGCAGTACTTC	CASSPVGSSGTYEQYF
TRBJ2-3	TRBV28	.	TGTGCCAGCAGATTCCACAGGTCTGCCACAGATACGCAGTATTTT	CASRFHRSATDTQYF
TRBJ2-3	TRBV7-2	.	TGTGCCACCACCGCAATGCTAGCGTCAGATACGCAGTATTTT	CATTAMLASDTQYF
TRBJ2-2	TRBV18	.	TGTGCCAGCTCACCGGGCCCAGGGTCTAACGGGGAGCTGTTTTTT	CASSPGPGSNGELFF
TRBJ1-1	TRBV7-2	.	TGTGCCAGCAGCTTTCCCCCGAACACTGAAGCTTTCTTT	CASSFPPNTEAFF
TRBJ2-1	TRBV4-2	TRBD1	TGTGCCAGCAGCCGGACCGGGACAGGGTCCTCCTACAATGAGCAGTTCTTC	CASSRTGTGSSYNEQFF
TRBJ1-1	TRBV19	.	TGTGCCAGTAGTATAGAATCGGTGAACACTGAAGCTTTCTTT	CASSIESVNTEAFF
TRBJ2-7	TRBV15	.	TGTGCCACCAGCAGAGCCCAATCCTACGAGCAGTACTTC	CATSRAQSYEQYF
TRBJ1-5	TRBV7-8	.	TGTGCCAGCAGCCTGACGGGTTATCAGCCCCAGCATTTT	CASSLTGYQPQHF
TRBJ2-7	TRBV5-5	.	TGTGCCAGCACCTCGACATTTGGAGGACGAGAGCAGTACTTC	CASTSTFGGREQYF
TRBJ1-2	TRBV28	.	TGTGCCAGCATCAGTAGAAACTCTAACTATGGCTACACCTTC	CASISRNSNYGYTF
TRBJ2-1	TRBV7-2	TRBD2	TGTGCCAGCACCTTAGGGGTAGCGGGGCGAAATGAGCAGTTCTTC	CASTLGVAGRNEQFF